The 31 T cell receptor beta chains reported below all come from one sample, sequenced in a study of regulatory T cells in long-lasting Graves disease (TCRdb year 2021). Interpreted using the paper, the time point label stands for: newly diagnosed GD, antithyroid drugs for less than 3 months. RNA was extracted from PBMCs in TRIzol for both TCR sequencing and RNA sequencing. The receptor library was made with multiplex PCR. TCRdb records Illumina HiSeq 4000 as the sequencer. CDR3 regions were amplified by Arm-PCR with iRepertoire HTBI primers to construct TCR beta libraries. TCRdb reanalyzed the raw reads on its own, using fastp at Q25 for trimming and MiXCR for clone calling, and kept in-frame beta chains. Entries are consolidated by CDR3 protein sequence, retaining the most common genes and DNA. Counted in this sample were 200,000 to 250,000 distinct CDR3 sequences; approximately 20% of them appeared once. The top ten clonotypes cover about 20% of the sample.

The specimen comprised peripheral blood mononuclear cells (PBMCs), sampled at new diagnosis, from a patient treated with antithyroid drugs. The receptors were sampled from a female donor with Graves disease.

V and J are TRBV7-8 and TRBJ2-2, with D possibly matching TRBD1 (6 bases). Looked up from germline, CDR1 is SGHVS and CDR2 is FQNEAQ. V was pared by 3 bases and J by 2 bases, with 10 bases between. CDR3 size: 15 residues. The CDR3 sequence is CASSLIQGNTGELFF. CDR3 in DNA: TGTGCCAGCAGCTTGATACAGGGTAACACCGGGGAGCTGTTTTTT.

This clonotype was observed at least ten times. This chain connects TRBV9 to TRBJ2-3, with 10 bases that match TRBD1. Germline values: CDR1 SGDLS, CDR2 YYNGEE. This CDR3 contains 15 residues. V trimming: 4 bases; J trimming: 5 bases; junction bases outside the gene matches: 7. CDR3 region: CASSTRQGAGDTQYF. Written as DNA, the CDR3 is TGTGCCAGCAGCACCCGACAGGGGGCTGGAGATACGCAGTATTTT.

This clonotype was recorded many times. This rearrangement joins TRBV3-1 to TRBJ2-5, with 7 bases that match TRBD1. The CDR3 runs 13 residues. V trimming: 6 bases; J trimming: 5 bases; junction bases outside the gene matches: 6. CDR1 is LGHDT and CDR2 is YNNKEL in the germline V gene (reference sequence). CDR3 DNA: TGTGCCAGCAGGCGGACAGGTCACGAGACCCAGTACTTC. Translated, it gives CASRRTGHETQYF.

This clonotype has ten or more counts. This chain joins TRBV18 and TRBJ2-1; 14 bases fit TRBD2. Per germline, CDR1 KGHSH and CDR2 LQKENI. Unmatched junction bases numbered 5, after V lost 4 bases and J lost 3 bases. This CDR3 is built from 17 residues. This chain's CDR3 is CASSLGLAGGGYNEQFF. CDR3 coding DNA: TGTGCCAGCTCACTCGGACTAGCGGGAGGTGGCTACAATGAGCAGTTCTTC.

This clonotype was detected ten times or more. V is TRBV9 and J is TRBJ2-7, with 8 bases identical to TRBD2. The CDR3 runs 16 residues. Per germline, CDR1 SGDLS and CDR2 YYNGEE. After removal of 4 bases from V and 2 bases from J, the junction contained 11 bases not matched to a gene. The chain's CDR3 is CASSPRGLAGTYEQYF. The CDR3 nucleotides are TGTGCCAGCAGCCCTAGAGGGCTAGCGGGCACCTACGAGCAGTACTTC.

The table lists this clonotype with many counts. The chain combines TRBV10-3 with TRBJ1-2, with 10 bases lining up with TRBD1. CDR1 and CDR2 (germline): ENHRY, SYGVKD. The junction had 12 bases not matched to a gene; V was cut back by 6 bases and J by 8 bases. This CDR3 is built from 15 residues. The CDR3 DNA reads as TGTGCCATCAGCGAGATGGGACAGGGGCATAAGGGCTACACCTTC. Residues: CAISEMGQGHKGYTF.

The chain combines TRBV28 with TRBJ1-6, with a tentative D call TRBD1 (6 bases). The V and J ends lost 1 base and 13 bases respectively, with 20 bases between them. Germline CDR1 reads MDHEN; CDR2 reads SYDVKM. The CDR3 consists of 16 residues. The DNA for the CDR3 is TGTGCCAGCAGTTTATTGTTTAGGGGGGCTCCCAACCCCCTCCACTTT. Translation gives CASSLLFRGAPNPLHF.

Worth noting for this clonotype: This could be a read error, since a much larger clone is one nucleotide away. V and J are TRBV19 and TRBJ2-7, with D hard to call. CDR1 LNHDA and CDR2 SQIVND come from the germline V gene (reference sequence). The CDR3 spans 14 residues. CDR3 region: CASSIRISSYERYF. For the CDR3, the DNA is TGTGCCAGTAGTATAAGGATCAGCTCCTACGAGCGGTACTTC.

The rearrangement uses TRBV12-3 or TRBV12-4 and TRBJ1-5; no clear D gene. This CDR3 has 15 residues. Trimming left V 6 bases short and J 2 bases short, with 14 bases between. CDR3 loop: CASSDAVIGNQPQHF. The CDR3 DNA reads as TGTGCCAGCAGCGACGCGGTGATAGGCAATCAGCCCCAGCATTTT.

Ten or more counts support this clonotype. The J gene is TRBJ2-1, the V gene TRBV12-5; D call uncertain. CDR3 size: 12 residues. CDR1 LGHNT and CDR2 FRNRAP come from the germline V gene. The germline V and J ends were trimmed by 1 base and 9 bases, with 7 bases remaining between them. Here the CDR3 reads CASGLDTREQFF. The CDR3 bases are TGTGCTAGTGGTTTGGACACACGTGAGCAGTTCTTC.

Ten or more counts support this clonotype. For the CDR3, the DNA is TGTGCCAGCAGCAAGCCGGGACAGGGCTCCTACGAGCAGTACTTC. This sequence encodes CASSKPGQGSYEQYF. V and J are TRBV5-4 and TRBJ2-7; 9 nucleotides agree with TRBD1. The CDR3 extends over 15 amino acids. J was trimmed by 0 bases and V by 4 bases; bases with no gene match: 5. CDR1 is SGHNT and CDR2 is YYREEE in the germline V gene (reference sequence).

The CDR3: CASSLSMNQPQHF. As DNA, the CDR3 is TGTGCCAGCAGCTTAAGTATGAATCAGCCCCAGCATTTT. The gene calls are TRBV7-9 and TRBJ1-5; no clear D. The germline V and J ends were trimmed by 2 bases and 4 bases, with 6 bases remaining between them. Germline CDR1 SEHNR, CDR2 FQNEAQ (reference sequence). The CDR3 covers 13 residues.

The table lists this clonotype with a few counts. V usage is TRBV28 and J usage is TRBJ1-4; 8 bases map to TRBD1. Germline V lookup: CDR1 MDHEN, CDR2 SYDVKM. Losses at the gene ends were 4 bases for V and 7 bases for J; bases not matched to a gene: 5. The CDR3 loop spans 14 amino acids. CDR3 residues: CASSSGTGREKLFF. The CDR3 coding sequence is TGTGCCAGCAGTTCAGGGACAGGCCGTGAAAAACTGTTTTTT.

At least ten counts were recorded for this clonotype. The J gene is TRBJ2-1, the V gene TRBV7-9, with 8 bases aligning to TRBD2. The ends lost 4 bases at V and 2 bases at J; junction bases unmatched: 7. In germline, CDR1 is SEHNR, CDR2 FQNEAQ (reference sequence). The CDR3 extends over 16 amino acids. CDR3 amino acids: CASSSVLAGAYNEQFF. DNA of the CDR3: TGTGCCAGCAGCTCCGTTCTAGCGGGTGCCTACAATGAGCAGTTCTTC.

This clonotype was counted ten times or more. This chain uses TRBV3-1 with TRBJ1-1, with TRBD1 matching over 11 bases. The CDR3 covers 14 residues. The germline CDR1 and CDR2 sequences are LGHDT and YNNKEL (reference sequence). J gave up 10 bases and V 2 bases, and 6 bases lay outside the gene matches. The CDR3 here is CASSQLGGQGVAFF. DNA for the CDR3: TGTGCCAGCAGCCAACTGGGGGGACAGGGGGTAGCTTTCTTT.

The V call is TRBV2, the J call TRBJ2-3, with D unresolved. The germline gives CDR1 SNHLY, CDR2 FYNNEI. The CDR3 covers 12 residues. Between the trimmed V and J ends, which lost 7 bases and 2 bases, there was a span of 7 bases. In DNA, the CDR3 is TGTGCCAGCACGCAAAACACAGATACGCAGTATTTT. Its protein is CASTQNTDTQYF.

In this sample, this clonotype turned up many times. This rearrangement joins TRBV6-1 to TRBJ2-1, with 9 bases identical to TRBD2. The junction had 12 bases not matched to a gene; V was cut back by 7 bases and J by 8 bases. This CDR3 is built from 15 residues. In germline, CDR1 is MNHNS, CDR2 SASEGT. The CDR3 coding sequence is TGTGCCAGCACCAACGGGCTAGCGGGAAGTCATGAGCAGTTCTTC. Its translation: CASTNGLAGSHEQFF.

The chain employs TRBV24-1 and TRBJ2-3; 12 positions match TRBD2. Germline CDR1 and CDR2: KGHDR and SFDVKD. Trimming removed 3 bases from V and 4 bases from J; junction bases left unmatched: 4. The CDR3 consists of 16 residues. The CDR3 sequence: CATSDPLAGGADTQYF. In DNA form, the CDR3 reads TGTGCCACCAGTGATCCACTAGCGGGAGGTGCAGATACGCAGTATTTT.

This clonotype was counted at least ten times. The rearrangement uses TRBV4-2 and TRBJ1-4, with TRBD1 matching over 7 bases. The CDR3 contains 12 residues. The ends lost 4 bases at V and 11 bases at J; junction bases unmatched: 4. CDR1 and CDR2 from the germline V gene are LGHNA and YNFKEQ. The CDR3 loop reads CASSPGQEKLFF. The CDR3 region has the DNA TGTGCCAGCAGCCCAGGACAGGAGAAACTGTTTTTT.

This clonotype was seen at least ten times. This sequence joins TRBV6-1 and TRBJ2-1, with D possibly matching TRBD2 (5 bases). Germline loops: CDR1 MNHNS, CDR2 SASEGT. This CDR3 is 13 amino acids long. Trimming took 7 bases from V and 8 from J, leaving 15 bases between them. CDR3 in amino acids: CASTGTSLDEQFF. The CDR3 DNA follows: TGTGCCAGCACGGGCACTAGTCTGGATGAGCAGTTCTTC.

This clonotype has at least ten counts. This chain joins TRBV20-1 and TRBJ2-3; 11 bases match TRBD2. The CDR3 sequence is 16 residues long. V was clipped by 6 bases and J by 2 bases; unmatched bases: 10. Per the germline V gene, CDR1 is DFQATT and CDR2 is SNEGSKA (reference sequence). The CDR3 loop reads CSASNLAGGHTDTQYF. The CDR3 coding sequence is TGCAGTGCGTCAAATCTAGCGGGAGGACACACAGATACGCAGTATTTT.

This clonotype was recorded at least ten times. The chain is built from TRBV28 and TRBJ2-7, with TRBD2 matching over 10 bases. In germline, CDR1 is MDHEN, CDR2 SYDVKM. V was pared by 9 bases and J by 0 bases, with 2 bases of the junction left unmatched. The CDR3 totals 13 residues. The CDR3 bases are TGTGCCAGTACTAGCGGGGCCTCCTACGAGCAGTACTTC. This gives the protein CASTSGASYEQYF.

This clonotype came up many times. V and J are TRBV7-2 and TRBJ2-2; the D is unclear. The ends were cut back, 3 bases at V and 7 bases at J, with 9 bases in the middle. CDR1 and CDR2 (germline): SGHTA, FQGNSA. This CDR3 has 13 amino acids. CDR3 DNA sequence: TGTGCCAGCAGCTTCCCCAAGGGCGGGGAGCTGTTTTTT. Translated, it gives CASSFPKGGELFF.

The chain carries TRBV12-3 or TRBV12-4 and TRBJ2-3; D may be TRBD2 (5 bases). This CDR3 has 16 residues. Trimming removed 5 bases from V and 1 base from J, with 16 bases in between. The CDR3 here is CASSLRGGPGTDTQYF. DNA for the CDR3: TGTGCCAGCAGTCTACGAGGAGGTCCGGGCACAGATACGCAGTATTTT.

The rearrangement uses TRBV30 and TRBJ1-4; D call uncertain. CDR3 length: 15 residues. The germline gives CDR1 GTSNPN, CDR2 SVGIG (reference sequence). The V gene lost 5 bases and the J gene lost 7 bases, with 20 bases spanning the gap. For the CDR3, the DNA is TGTGCCTGGGGAGAGAGTCTGTTCAGAGGTGAAAAACTGTTTTTT. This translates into CAWGESLFRGEKLFF. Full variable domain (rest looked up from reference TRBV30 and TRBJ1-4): SQTIHQWPATLVQPVGSPLSLECTVEGTSNPNLYWYRQAAGRGLQLLFYSVGIGQISSEVPQNLSASRPQDRQFILSSKKLLLSDSGFYLCAWGESLFRGEKLFFGSGTQLSVL.

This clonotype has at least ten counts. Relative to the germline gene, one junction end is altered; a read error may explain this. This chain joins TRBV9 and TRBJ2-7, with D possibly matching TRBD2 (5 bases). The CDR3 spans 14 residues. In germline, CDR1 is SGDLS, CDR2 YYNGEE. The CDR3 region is CASSLVGLTSEQYF. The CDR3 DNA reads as TGCGCCAGCAGCTTGGTCGGACTGACCTCCGAGCAGTACTTC.

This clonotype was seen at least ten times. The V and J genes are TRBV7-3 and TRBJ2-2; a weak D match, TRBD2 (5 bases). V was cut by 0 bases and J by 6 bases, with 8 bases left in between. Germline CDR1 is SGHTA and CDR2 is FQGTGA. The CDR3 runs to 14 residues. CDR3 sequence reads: CASSLTLGAGELFF. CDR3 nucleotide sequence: TGTGCCAGCAGCTTAACGCTGGGAGCCGGGGAGCTGTTTTTT. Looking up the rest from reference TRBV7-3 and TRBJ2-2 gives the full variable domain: GAGVSQTPSNKVTEKGKYVELRCDPISGHTALYWYRQSLGQGPEFLIYFQGTGAADDSGLPNDRFFAVRPEGSVSTLKIQRTERGDSAVYLCASSLTLGAGELFFGEGSRLTVL.

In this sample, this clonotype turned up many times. The CDR3 coding sequence is TGTGCCAGCAGTTTACAGCCTAACTATGGCTACACCTTC. It encodes CASSLQPNYGYTF. The chain couples TRBV28 to TRBJ1-2; D call uncertain. Germline V gene data show CDR1 as MDHEN and CDR2 as SYDVKM. Trimming took off 2 bases at V and 0 bases at J, with 4 bases between the two ends. The CDR3 contains 13 residues.

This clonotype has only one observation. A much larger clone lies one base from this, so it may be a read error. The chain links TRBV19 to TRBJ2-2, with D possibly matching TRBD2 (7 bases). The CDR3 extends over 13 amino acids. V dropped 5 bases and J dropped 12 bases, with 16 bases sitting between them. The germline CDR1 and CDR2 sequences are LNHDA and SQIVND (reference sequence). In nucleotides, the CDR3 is TGTGCCAGTAGTCCTTCGTGGGGGGGGCAGCTGTTTTTT. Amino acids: CASSPSWGGQLFF. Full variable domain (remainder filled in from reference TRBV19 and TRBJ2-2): DGGITQSPKYLFRKEGQNVTLSCEQNLNHDAMYWYRQDPGQGLRLIYYSQIVNDFQKGDIAEGYSVSREKKESFPLTVTSAQKNPTAFYLCASSPSWGGQLFFGEGSRLTVL.

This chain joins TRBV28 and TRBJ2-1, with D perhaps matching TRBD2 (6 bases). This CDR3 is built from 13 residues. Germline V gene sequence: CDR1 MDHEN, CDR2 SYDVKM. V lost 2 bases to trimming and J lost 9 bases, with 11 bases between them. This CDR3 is CASSLPGEGEQFF. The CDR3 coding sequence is TGTGCCAGCAGTTTACCGGGAGAGGGTGAGCAGTTCTTC.

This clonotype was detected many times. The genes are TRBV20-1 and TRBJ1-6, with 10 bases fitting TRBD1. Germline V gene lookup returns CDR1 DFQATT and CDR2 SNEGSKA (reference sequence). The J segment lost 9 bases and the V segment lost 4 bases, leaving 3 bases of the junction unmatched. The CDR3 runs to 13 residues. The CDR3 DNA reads TGCAGTGCTAACCGGGACAGGGGTTCACCCCTCCACTTT. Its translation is CSANRDRGSPLHF.